This TCR beta chain was recorded in a study of T cell changes during pregnancy in multiple sclerosis. The CDR3 totals 17 residues. The V gene end was trimmed by 4 bases and the J gene end by 3 bases; junction bases not matched to a gene: 11. Germline assignment: CDR1 SGDLS and CDR2 YYNGEE. This table comes from immunoSEQ multiplex PCR, and its TCRdb copy is limited to in-frame clones, with some not included. Among approximately 110,000 clones, approximately 89% were seen once, and the ten largest hold about 3.5%. This TCR derives from a female donor with multiple sclerosis, enrolled in a pregnancy study. Here the sequenced sample was peripheral blood, taken after pregnancy. The genes are TRBV9 and TRBJ1-1; 11 nucleotides agree with TRBD1. The CDR3 DNA is TGTGCCAGCAGCCCCGAGGACAGGGGGCGAATTTACACTGAAGCTTTCTTT. Translating gives CASSPEDRGRIYTEAFF.